Presented here are 29 T cell receptor beta chains from one specimen sequenced in a study of cytomegalovirus exposure and HLA in healthy donors. The assay was immunoSEQ multiplex PCR, and TCRdb's table has in-frame clones only and misses some. The sample shows 150,000 to 200,000 clones, 80% to 85% of them seen only once. Sample: PBMCs. The receptors derive from a woman under 30 in good health and CMV-seropositive.

The chain recombines TRBV7-9 with TRBJ2-1; no firm D call. V was cut by 6 bases and J by 3 bases, with 15 bases left in between. Germline loops: CDR1 SEHNR, CDR2 FQNEAQ (reference sequence). There are 15 residues in the CDR3. Here the CDR3 DNA reads TGTGCCAGCAGTCGAATCCCAGATGTCTACAATGAGCAGTTCTTC. Protein product: CASSRIPDVYNEQFF. Supplemented by reference TRBV7-9 and TRBJ2-1, the full variable domain reads DTGVSQNPRHKITKRGQNVTFRCDPISEHNRLYWYRQTLGQGPEFLTYFQNEAQLEKSRLLSDRFSAERPKGSFSTLEIQRTEQGDSAMYLCASSRIPDVYNEQFFGPGTRLTVL.

V is TRBV18 and J is TRBJ1-5, with a possible D match to TRBD1 (5 bases). CDR3 length: 14 amino acids. With 6 bases removed from V and 1 base from J, the gap between germline ends came to 10 bases. The germline V gene encodes CDR1 KGHSH and CDR2 LQKENI. The CDR3 DNA sequence: TGTGCCAGCTCGCAGTCAGGGAGCAATCAGCCCCAGCATTTT. This sequence encodes CASSQSGSNQPQHF.

This sequence joins TRBV7-8 and TRBJ2-2, with 16 nucleotides matching TRBD2. This CDR3 contains 19 residues. The junction had 10 bases not matched to a gene; V was cut back by 5 bases and J by 4 bases. Germline V gives CDR1 SGHVS, CDR2 FQNEAQ. The CDR3 coding sequence is TGTGCCAGCAGCCCAGAGGGACTAGCGGGGGGGCGTGGCACCGGGGAGCTGTTTTTT. This encodes CASSPEGLAGGRGTGELFF.

This chain connects TRBV29-1 to TRBJ1-1, with D hard to call. Germline V gives CDR1 SQVTM, CDR2 ANQGSEA. Trimming cost V 7 bases and J 0 bases, with 15 bases left between them. The CDR3 covers 14 residues. The chain's CDR3 is CSEPTGSMNTEAFF. The DNA of the CDR3 is TGCAGCGAGCCTACGGGGTCCATGAACACTGAAGCTTTCTTT.

CDR3 nucleotide sequence: TGTGCCAGCAGCTTGCTCGGCGGTAGCTCCTACGAGCAGTACTTC. Protein: CASSLLGGSSYEQYF. The genes are TRBV5-8 and TRBJ2-7; D not certain. Germline V lookup: CDR1 SGHTS, CDR2 YDEGEE. This CDR3 has 15 residues. Between the trimmed V and J ends, which lost 1 base and 0 bases, there was a span of 11 bases.

The CDR3 here is CASNGGQSNSGANVLTF. The CDR3 region has the DNA TGTGCCAGCAACGGGGGACAGTCGAACTCTGGGGCCAACGTCCTGACTTTC. The V gene is TRBV28, the J gene TRBJ2-6, with a weak D call TRBD1 (7 bases). The CDR3 covers 17 residues. CDR1 MDHEN and CDR2 SYDVKM come from the germline V gene. V was cut by 7 bases and J by 0 bases, with 16 bases left in between. Looking up the rest from reference TRBV28 and TRBJ2-6 gives the full variable domain: DVKVTQSSRYLVKRTGEKVFLECVQDMDHENMFWYRQDPGLGLRLIYFSYDVKMKEKGDIPEGYSVSREKKERFSLILESASTNQTSMYLCASNGGQSNSGANVLTFGAGSRLTVL.

The chain recombines TRBV5-1 with TRBJ1-1; D is unresolved. Germline V gene data show CDR1 as SGHRS and CDR2 as YFSETQ. The CDR3 contains 14 residues. Deletions cut 4 bases from V and 4 bases from J, with 14 bases between. In DNA, the CDR3 is TGCGCCAGCAGCCTAGAGAGGAGCTTCACTGAAGCTTTCTTT. Its protein is CASSLERSFTEAFF.

The chain links TRBV4-1 to TRBJ1-2; 7 bases are shared with TRBD1. There are 15 residues in the CDR3. V lost 1 base, J lost 5 bases, and 7 bases stayed unmatched. The germline gives CDR1 MGHRA, CDR2 YSYEKL. For the CDR3, the DNA is TGCGCCAGCAGCCAAGGCGACAGGGTACGGTATGGCTACACCTTC. Protein product: CASSQGDRVRYGYTF.

The chain uses TRBV14 and TRBJ1-1; D is uncertain. V was clipped by 4 bases and J by 6 bases, with 12 bases between them. This CDR3 has 13 residues. CDR1 SGHDN and CDR2 FVKESK come from the germline V gene. The CDR3 here is CASSRRGMPEAFF. The CDR3 DNA is TGTGCCAGCAGCCGCCGCGGGATGCCTGAAGCTTTCTTT.

The chain is built from TRBV5-4 and TRBJ1-1; 12 positions match TRBD1. CDR3 length: 17 amino acids. The trim removed 1 base at V and 4 bases at J, leaving 8 bases unmatched. The germline V gene has CDR1 SGHNT and CDR2 YYREEE (reference sequence). The CDR3 here is CASSLRDRGREGTEAFF. CDR3 bases: TGTGCCAGCAGCTTGCGGGACAGGGGGCGGGAAGGCACTGAAGCTTTCTTT.

The V and J genes are TRBV6-4 and TRBJ2-3, with D possibly TRBD2 on 6 matching bases. CDR3 size: 13 residues. The germline gives CDR1 MRHNA, CDR2 SNTAGT. V lost 2 bases and J lost 5, with 8 bases in between. The CDR3 DNA sequence: TGTGCCAGCAGTGACGGGACTGTAGATACGCAGTATTTT. This sequence encodes CASSDGTVDTQYF.

The chain recombines TRBV5-4 with TRBJ2-1, with 14 bases fitting TRBD2. J lost 7 bases, V lost 4 bases, and 7 bases had no gene match. Germline lookup yields CDR1 SGHNT and CDR2 YYREEE (reference sequence). There are 16 residues in the CDR3. In nucleotides, the CDR3 is TGTGCCAGCAGCCCCCGACTAGCGGGGGGGGCAAATGAGCAGTTCTTC. As protein: CASSPRLAGGANEQFF.

There are many counts of this clone. The V and J genes are TRBV28 and TRBJ2-2; TRBD2 matches at 13 bases. The CDR3 totals 17 residues. Germline values: CDR1 MDHEN, CDR2 SYDVKM. V gave up 0 bases and J gave up 6 bases; unmatched junction bases: 4. The CDR3 is CASSLWTLAGGPGELFF. CDR3 DNA: TGTGCCAGCAGTTTATGGACACTAGCGGGGGGGCCCGGGGAGCTGTTTTTT.

This sequence joins TRBV19 and TRBJ1-6, with 9 positions matching TRBD1. CDR1 and CDR2 from the germline V gene are LNHDA and SQIVND (reference sequence). The CDR3 is made up of 18 amino acids. With V trimmed by 3 bases and J by 1 base, 7 bases remained unmatched. DNA for the CDR3: TGTGCCAGTAGTATGGGGACAGGGAAGGGATCCTATAATTCACCCCTCCACTTT. Translated: CASSMGTGKGSYNSPLHF.

This chain links TRBV28 with TRBJ2-5; 10 bases fit TRBD1. This CDR3 is 13 amino acids long. Germline CDR1 is MDHEN and CDR2 is SYDVKM. Trimming cost V 8 bases and J 7 bases; bases outside gene matches: 7. CDR3 in amino acids: CASETGGLGTQYF. The CDR3 DNA reads TGTGCCAGCGAGACAGGGGGCCTCGGGACCCAGTACTTC.

CDR3: CASSYFLGETEAFF. The CDR3 DNA is TGTGCCAGCAGTTACTTCCTCGGGGAGACTGAAGCTTTCTTT. This chain uses TRBV6-5 with TRBJ1-1; no definite D call. The CDR3 is 14 residues long. V lost 1 base and J 5 bases, leaving 11 bases between the germline ends. Germline V lookup: CDR1 MNHEY, CDR2 SVGAGI.

The chain links TRBV29-1 to TRBJ2-3, with 12 nucleotides matching TRBD2. The CDR3 runs 13 residues. Per the germline V gene, CDR1 is SQVTM and CDR2 is ANQGSEA. V trimming: 5 bases; J trimming: 6 bases; junction bases outside the gene matches: 3. The CDR3 DNA reads as TGCAGCGTTCAGGGACTAGCGGGCGATACGCAGTATTTT. Protein: CSVQGLAGDTQYF.

The rearrangement uses TRBV13 and TRBJ2-3, with 7 bases that match TRBD1. V shed 5 bases, J shed 6 bases, and the junction held 11 bases outside the gene matches. The length of the CDR3 is 15 residues. Germline CDR1 reads PRHDT; CDR2 reads FYEKMQ (reference sequence). Here the CDR3 reads CASSQNRGPTDTQYF. The CDR3 DNA is TGTGCCAGCAGCCAAAACAGGGGCCCGACGGATACGCAGTATTTT.

V and J are TRBV4-3 and TRBJ2-2; D is unclear. Between the trimmed V and J ends, which lost 0 bases and 6 bases, there was a span of 8 bases. There are 14 residues in the CDR3. Germline V CDR1 and CDR2: LGHNA, YSLEER. CDR3 sequence reads: CASSQDSGAGELFF. The CDR3 coding sequence is TGCGCCAGCAGCCAAGATTCGGGTGCCGGGGAGCTGTTTTTT.

The genes are TRBV6-1 and TRBJ1-5; 8 bases fit TRBD1. This CDR3 contains 15 residues. V lost 5 bases to trimming and J lost 6 bases; unmatched junction nucleotides: 9. Germline V lookup: CDR1 MNHNS, CDR2 SASEGT. The CDR3 loop is CASSFRTGTAQPQHF. The CDR3 DNA reads TGTGCCAGCAGTTTCCGGACAGGGACGGCTCAGCCCCAGCATTTT.

CDR3 in amino acids: CASSFSGTENYGYTF. The CDR3 region has the DNA TGTGCCAGCAGCTTCTCCGGGACAGAGAACTATGGCTACACCTTC. The rearrangement joins TRBV11-2 to TRBJ1-2; 7 bases agree with TRBD1. This CDR3 spans 15 amino acids. V gave up 3 bases and J gave up 2 bases; unmatched junction bases: 6. The germline V gene has CDR1 SGHAT and CDR2 FQNNGV. The whole variable domain, remainder taken from reference TRBV11-2 and TRBJ1-2, is EAGVAQSPRYKIIEKRQSVAFWCNPISGHATLYWYQQILGQGPKLLIQFQNNGVVDDSQLPKDRFSAERLKGVDSTLKIQPAKLEDSAVYLCASSFSGTENYGYTFGSGTRLTVV.

V is TRBV9 and J is TRBJ2-5; 10 bases fit TRBD2. The J segment lost 5 bases and the V segment lost 4 bases, leaving 5 bases of the junction unmatched. This CDR3 spans 14 amino acids. Germline V lookup: CDR1 SGDLS, CDR2 YYNGEE. As DNA, the CDR3 is TGTGCCAGCAGCTCACTAGCGGGGTACGAGACCCAGTACTTC. This codes for CASSSLAGYETQYF.

The chain uses TRBV6-6 and TRBJ1-1; TRBD1 matches 9 bases. The V and J ends lost 3 bases and 1 base, in that order; junction bases with no gene match: 6. CDR3 length: 16 amino acids. Looked up from germline, CDR1 is MNHNY and CDR2 is SVGAGI (reference sequence). CDR3 nucleotides: TGTGCCAGCAGTTATCTACCGGGACAGGGGAACACTGAAGCTTTCTTT. Its protein product is CASSYLPGQGNTEAFF.

The gene calls are TRBV27 and TRBJ2-3; TRBD1 is a possible D gene (5 bases). Germline assignment: CDR1 MNHEY and CDR2 SMNVEV (reference sequence). V dropped 3 bases and J dropped 0 bases, with 10 bases sitting between them. This CDR3 is built from 15 residues. CDR3 DNA: TGTGCCAGCAGTTTCTGGGGCCATAGCACAGATACGCAGTATTTT. Protein product: CASSFWGHSTDTQYF.

J is TRBJ2-1 and V is TRBV4-2, with unresolved D. V was clipped by 2 bases and J by 8 bases, with 13 bases between them. CDR3 length equals 14 residues. CDR1 is LGHNA and CDR2 is YNFKEQ in the germline V gene. The CDR3 sequence: CASSQPPNYYEQFF. For the CDR3, the DNA is TGTGCCAGCAGCCAACCCCCGAATTACTATGAGCAGTTCTTC.

V and J are TRBV5-8 and TRBJ1-5; D is undetermined. V was trimmed by 7 bases and J by 3 bases, leaving 11 bases between them. The CDR3 sequence is 13 residues long. Germline V gives CDR1 SGHTS, CDR2 YDEGEE. Here the CDR3 reads CASSEANNQPQHF. The CDR3 region has the DNA TGTGCCAGCTCCGAGGCCAACAATCAGCCCCAGCATTTT.

This sequence joins TRBV5-4 and TRBJ1-2; D gene uncertain. The V gene lost 4 bases and the J gene lost 4 bases, with 17 bases spanning the gap. The V gene's germline CDR1 is SGHNT and CDR2 YYREEE (reference sequence). The CDR3 has 15 amino acids. CDR3 in DNA: TGTGCCAGCAGCCCCCCGGCAGGTGGTGTCTATGGCTACACCTTC. This encodes CASSPPAGGVYGYTF.

This clone was counted a few times. The chain is built from TRBV19 and TRBJ1-6; TRBD1 is a possible D gene (6 bases). The germline V gene has CDR1 LNHDA and CDR2 SQIVND (reference sequence). This CDR3 comprises 14 residues. The germline V and J ends were trimmed by 7 bases and 7 bases, with 14 bases remaining between them. CDR3 protein: CASMWTVTNSPLHF. The CDR3 region has the DNA TGTGCCAGTATGTGGACAGTGACGAATTCACCCCTCCACTTT.

The rearrangement uses TRBV5-6 and TRBJ1-5, with 7 nucleotides matching TRBD1. Trimming took 8 bases from V and 3 from J; bases not matched to a gene: 8. The CDR3 sequence is 14 residues long. CDR1 and CDR2 (germline): SGHDT, YYEEEE. The CDR3 is CASSRDRVNQPQHF. In DNA form, the CDR3 reads TGTGCCAGTTCCCGTGACAGGGTCAATCAGCCCCAGCATTTT. The entire variable domain, with the rest obtained from reference TRBV5-6 and TRBJ1-5, is as follows: DAGVTQSPTHLIKTRGQQVTLRCSPKSGHDTVSWYQQALGQGPQFIFQYYEEEERQRGNFPDRFSGHQFPNYSSELNVNALLLGDSALYLCASSRDRVNQPQHFGDGTRLSIL.